The sequence of this T cell receptor beta chain was determined in a study of yellow fever vaccine responses in identical twins. Points from the study as a whole: Twins' vaccine T cell responses were reported to seem partly convergent and partly personalized.

TCRdb reprocessed the RT-PCR reads via MiXCR and lists one record per CDR3 protein. The data contain more than 2,500 distinct CDR3 sequences, approximately 86% of them singletons. This clonotype showed up just a few times. Its antigen is currently unknown. CDR1 and CDR2 (germline): MGHRA, YSYEKL. The ends lost 1 base at V and 0 bases at J; junction bases unmatched: 2. This CDR3 is built from 16 residues. The genes are TRBV4-1 and TRBJ1-4; TRBD1 matches 7 bases. The specimen was T cells from blood (PBMCs), unsorted or a sorted subset (not recorded which), collected before or after yellow fever vaccination (not recorded which). The clonotype was recovered from a woman aged 18-30 years who received the yellow fever vaccine. The CDR3 reads CASSQVTGPTNEKLFF. The CDR3 DNA follows: TGCGCCAGCAGCCAAGTGACAGGGCCAACTAATGAAAAACTGTTTTTT.